A selection of T cell receptor beta chains follows, all from one sample in a study of blood T cell repertoires in COVID-19. The data were produced by immunoSEQ multiplex PCR, yet TCRdb's version contains in-frame clones alone and is incomplete. The sample holds 65,000 to 70,000 clones, about 89% seen once. Sequenced input: peripheral blood. These receptors all stem from a man aged 45-65 years with active COVID-19. Both conserved end residues are part of each CDR3. A D gene is named only where the DNA matches it firmly. The size field is filled for only some rows; it gives once, few, many or a size class.

V	D	J	size	DNA	CDR3
TRBV6-6	TRBD1	TRBJ1-1	.	TGTGCCAGCAGCTGGGACAGGGGAGGAACTGAAGCTTTCTTT	CASSWDRGGTEAFF
TRBV5-1	TRBD1	TRBJ1-2	.	TGCGCCAGCAGCTTGGACATCGGGACAGGGAATGGCTACACCTTC	CASSLDIGTGNGYTF
TRBV6-5	TRBD1	TRBJ2-3	.	TGTGCCAGCAGTCGACAGGGGCGGAGCACAGATACGCAGTATTTT	CASSRQGRSTDTQYF
TRBV5-6	.	TRBJ2-1	.	TGTGCCAGCAGCTTCGTAAGCGGCCATGAGCAGTTCTTC	CASSFVSGHEQFF
TRBV24-1	TRBD2	TRBJ2-1	once	TGTGCCACCAGTGATTCCCGCGGGAGGAGGAAGGATGAGCAGTTCTTC	CATSDSRGRRKDEQFF
TRBV11-2	.	TRBJ2-7	.	TGTGCCAGCAGCTTCGGGAGCTCCTACGAGCAGTACTTC	CASSFGSSYEQYF
TRBV27	.	TRBJ2-1	.	TGTGCCAGCAGTTTATTACTATCCCGCGGTGAGCAGTTCTTC	CASSLLLSRGEQFF
TRBV5-1	TRBD2	TRBJ2-5	.	TGCGCCAGCCAACTGGGACTAGCGGTACAAGAGACCCAGTACTTC	CASQLGLAVQETQYF
TRBV7-2	TRBD1	TRBJ1-5	.	TGTGCCAGCAGCTTAGGGACAGGGGGGAACCAGCCCCAGCATTTT	CASSLGTGGNQPQHF
TRBV30	TRBD1	TRBJ1-6	.	TGTGCCTGGAGTGTACCTGAACAGGGGAATTCACCCCTCCACTTT	CAWSVPEQGNSPLHF
TRBV5-1	.	TRBJ1-1	.	TGCGCCAGCAGCGGGGGAGGGGGATACACTGAAGCTTTCTTT	CASSGGGGYTEAFF
TRBV30	.	TRBJ1-1	.	TGTGCCTGGGTGCGGGGGGTGAACACTGAAGCTTTCTTT	CAWVRGVNTEAFF
TRBV28	TRBD2	TRBJ2-3	.	TGTGCCAGCAGGACCGGGACTACTAGCACAGATACGCAGTATTTT	CASRTGTTSTDTQYF
TRBV9	TRBD1	TRBJ2-7	.	TGTGCCAGCAGCCCATCTCCTACAGGGGGAGGCTACGAGCAGTACTTC	CASSPSPTGGGYEQYF
TRBV18	TRBD2	TRBJ2-2	.	TGTGCCAGCTCACCCCGGTCATTAGCGGGAGCCCCGGGCACCGGGGAGCTGTTTTTT	CASSPRSLAGAPGTGELFF
TRBV7-8	TRBD2	TRBJ2-1	.	TGTGCCAGCAGACTAGAGGTGTTAGCGGGAGGGCTTGAGCAGTTCTTC	CASRLEVLAGGLEQFF
TRBV5-8	TRBD2	TRBJ2-3	.	TGTGCCAGCTCGTCCGGTAGACTAGCGGCTGGCACAGATACGCAGTATTTT	CASSSGRLAAGTDTQYF
TRBV18	.	TRBJ1-5	.	TGTGCCAGCTCACCACCCGGGGGACAGCCCCAGCATTTT	CASSPPGGQPQHF
TRBV15	.	TRBJ2-5	.	TGTGCCACCAGCAGGGGCCTTGGGAGAGAGACCCAGTACTTC	CATSRGLGRETQYF
TRBV4-2	TRBD2	TRBJ2-2	.	TGTGCCAGCAGCCACTTGGGACTAGCGGGAGGGCCTCAGACCGGGGAGCTGTTTTTT	CASSHLGLAGGPQTGELFF
TRBV19	TRBD1	TRBJ1-1	.	TGTGCCAGTAGTAAGGACAGGAGGAACACTGAAGCTTTCTTT	CASSKDRRNTEAFF
TRBV28	TRBD1	TRBJ1-1	.	TGTGCCAGCAGCCGGACAGGCATGAACACTGAAGCTTTCTTT	CASSRTGMNTEAFF
TRBV6-2/TRBV6-3	TRBD1	TRBJ1-5	.	TGTGCCAGCAGCACGGGACAGGGGTTCAATCAGCCCCAGCATTTT	CASSTGQGFNQPQHF
TRBV18	TRBD1	TRBJ1-5	.	TGTGCCAGCTCGACGACAGGGGGTAACCAGCCCCAGCATTTT	CASSTTGGNQPQHF
TRBV5-6	TRBD2	TRBJ2-1	.	TGTGCCAGCAGCCCGACTAGCGTATCCTACAATGAGCAGTTCTTC	CASSPTSVSYNEQFF
TRBV9	.	TRBJ1-5	.	TGTGCCAGCAGCGTGGGAGAAAGGGAGCCCCAGCATTTT	CASSVGEREPQHF
TRBV11-3	TRBD1	TRBJ1-1	.	TGTGCCAGCAGCAGGGGGCGCCGGACTGAAGCTTTCTTT	CASSRGRRTEAFF
TRBV6-1	TRBD2	TRBJ2-1	.	TGTGCCAGCAGTGAAGTGCTAGCGGCCTACAATGAGCAGTTCTTC	CASSEVLAAYNEQFF
TRBV7-2	TRBD1	TRBJ1-2	.	TGTGCCAGCAGAGCCGCACAGGGGTTCTCTCTCGCTGGCTACACCTTC	CASRAAQGFSLAGYTF
TRBV28	TRBD1	TRBJ1-1	.	TGTGCCAGCAGTCTTTCACAGGGGCTCACTGAAGCTTTCTTT	CASSLSQGLTEAFF
TRBV27	.	TRBJ2-7	.	TGTGCCAGCAGTTTTATGAGGACAGAGCCTTCCTACGAGCAGTACTTC	CASSFMRTEPSYEQYF
TRBV5-6	TRBD1	TRBJ1-6	.	TGTGCCAGCAGCTCTGGACAGGGACTAAGATCACCCCTCCACTTT	CASSSGQGLRSPLHF
TRBV12-3/TRBV12-4	.	TRBJ2-1	once	TGTGCCAGCAGTTACAGGAATGAGCAGTTCTTC	CASSYRNEQFF
TRBV4-1	.	TRBJ2-1	.	TGCGCCAGCAGCCAAGTGGGGGGTTACTCCTACAATGAGCAGTTCTTC	CASSQVGGYSYNEQFF
TRBV6-2/TRBV6-3	TRBD1	TRBJ2-5	.	TGTGCCAGCAGTTACTCGTTTGGGACAGGGGCTGAGACCCAGTACTTC	CASSYSFGTGAETQYF
TRBV9	.	TRBJ1-1	.	TGTGCCAGCAGGCCAGCGCCTAAAAAGGCCACTGAAGCTTTCTTT	CASRPAPKKATEAFF
TRBV7-9	.	TRBJ1-1	.	TGTGCCAGCAGCCCTCTAGGGGAAGAAGCTTTCTTT	CASSPLGEEAFF
TRBV3-1/TRBV3-2	.	TRBJ1-1	.	TGTGCCAGCAGCCAAACTTCGAGCACTGAAGCTTTCTTT	CASSQTSSTEAFF
TRBV4-2	.	TRBJ1-2	.	TGTGCCAGCAGCCAAGGGGAGGGGTCTGCCGGCGGGCGAACGGGCTACACCTTC	CASSQGEGSAGGRTGYTF
TRBV12-3/TRBV12-4	TRBD1	TRBJ1-1	.	TGTGCCAGCATGACAGGGGGGTTCACTGAAGCTTTCTTT	CASMTGGFTEAFF
TRBV19	.	TRBJ2-1	once	TGTGCCAGTAGTATATGGCTGAATGAGCAGTTCTTC	CASSIWLNEQFF
TRBV5-1	.	TRBJ1-1	.	TGCGCCAGCAGCGTGTCGGGGAGACACATGAACACTGAAGCTTTCTTT	CASSVSGRHMNTEAFF
TRBV7-6	TRBD2	TRBJ2-7	.	TGTGCCAGCAGCCTGTCACTAGCGGGAGCCAACTACGAGCAGTACTTC	CASSLSLAGANYEQYF
TRBV4-1	TRBD2	TRBJ2-2	.	TGCGCCAGCAGCCAAGAGGGGACTAGTTTCACCGGGGAGCTGTTTTTT	CASSQEGTSFTGELFF
TRBV6-2/TRBV6-3	TRBD2	TRBJ2-1	.	TGTGCCAGCAGTTGGGGGACTAGCGGACTCTCCTACAATGAGCAGTTCTTC	CASSWGTSGLSYNEQFF
TRBV28	.	TRBJ2-3	.	TGTGCCAGCAGTGACGCCGGGACAGATACGCAGTATTTT	CASSDAGTDTQYF
TRBV3-1/TRBV3-2	TRBD1	TRBJ2-5	.	TGTGCCAGCAGGAGGGGACAGGCGTACCAAGAGACCCAGTACTTC	CASRRGQAYQETQYF
TRBV15	.	TRBJ2-7	.	TGTGCCACCAGCAGACCCACAGGGAGTGACGAGCAGTACTTC	CATSRPTGSDEQYF
TRBV5-1	TRBD1	TRBJ2-2	.	TGCGCCAGCAGCCCTAAGACAGGGGGCGTGGGCGGGGAGCTGTTTTTT	CASSPKTGGVGGELFF
TRBV4-3	.	TRBJ1-5	.	TGCGCCAGCAGCCAAACCGTTACAGGCAATCAGCCCCAGCATTTT	CASSQTVTGNQPQHF
TRBV7-7	.	TRBJ2-5	few	TGTGCTAGCAGCTTAGGCAGGACAGTCCAAGAGACCCAGTACTTC	CASSLGRTVQETQYF
TRBV5-1	.	TRBJ2-7	once	TGCGCCAGCAGTCAGAATCACTACGAGCAGTACTTC	CASSQNHYEQYF
TRBV10-3	TRBD1	TRBJ1-5	.	TGTGCCATCAGTCCAGGGGGACTTAGCAATCAGCCCCAGCATTTT	CAISPGGLSNQPQHF
TRBV18	.	TRBJ2-7	once	TGTGCCAGCTCACCCGACAGGAGCTCCTACGAGCAGTACTTC	CASSPDRSSYEQYF
TRBV4-3	TRBD1	TRBJ1-2	.	TGCGCCAGCAGCCAAGAGACAGGGCAGGTGGGAGGCTACACCTTC	CASSQETGQVGGYTF
TRBV28	.	TRBJ1-5	.	TGTGCCAGCAGTTTAATCCAGGGGATGAGTCAGCCCCAGCATTTT	CASSLIQGMSQPQHF
TRBV9	TRBD1	TRBJ2-2	.	TGTGCCAGCAGCGCGGGACAGCCAAACACCGGGGAGCTGTTTTTT	CASSAGQPNTGELFF
TRBV5-6	TRBD1	TRBJ1-2	few	TGTGCCAGCAGCCATCGACAGGGGGACTATGGCTACACCTTC	CASSHRQGDYGYTF